The following is a T cell receptor (beta chain) sequence with its context. These data originate in a study of OX40 agonist ivuxolimab in advanced cancers. The data were produced by immunoSEQ multiplex PCR, yet TCRdb's version contains in-frame clones alone and is incomplete. Of 35,000 to 45,000 clones in the sample, around 93% were seen once. V dropped 1 base and J dropped 1 base, with 4 bases sitting between them. Germline assignment: CDR1 SNHLY and CDR2 FYNNEI. This CDR3 has 14 amino acids. This sequence joins TRBV2 and TRBJ2-2, with unresolved D. This receptor was identified in an adult with an advanced solid tumor such as melanoma, head and neck, liver or kidney cancer. This sample comprised CD4+ or CD8+ T cells sorted from blood, obtained in a trial of the OX40 agonist ivuxolimab. CDR3 loop: CASSEGLNTGELFF. The CDR3 region has the DNA TGTGCCAGCAGTGAAGGCCTGAACACCGGGGAGCTGTTTTTT.